Listed below are T cell receptor beta chains from one sample, sequenced in a study of cytomegalovirus exposure and HLA in healthy donors. Clones were sequenced by immunoSEQ multiplex PCR, and TCRdb holds only the in-frame ones, with some missing. The sample table sets out tens of thousands of clones. What was sequenced was PBMCs. The receptors stem from a man between 45 and 60 years old in good health and CMV-seronegative. The CDR3 runs from the conserved cysteine through the conserved F or W. The D gene is left open where the match is weak.

j_call | d_call | v_call | cdr3_nt | cdr3_aa
TRBJ1-2 | . | TRBV4-1 | TGCGCCAGCAGCCCTGGTGGGGGCTTGAGCTATGGCTACACCTTC | CASSPGGGLSYGYTF
TRBJ1-1 | . | TRBV30 | TGTGCCTGGAGTGTACGACTACAGGGCACTGAAGCTTTCTTT | CAWSVRLQGTEAFF
TRBJ1-1 | . | TRBV27 | TGTGCCAGCAGTTTTGGTACTCGTGCAGGGGCTGAAGCTTTCTTT | CASSFGTRAGAEAFF
TRBJ1-5 | TRBD1 | TRBV18 | TGTGCCAGCTCACCCTTGGGGACAGTTTATAGCAATCAGCCCCAGCATTTT | CASSPLGTVYSNQPQHF
TRBJ2-2 | TRBD2 | TRBV7-3 | TGTGCCAGCAGCTTACGGGGGGGCCCGACCGGGGAGCTGTTTTTT | CASSLRGGPTGELFF
TRBJ1-1 | . | TRBV18 | TGTGCCAGCTCACCACTTGGGGAGACTGAAGCTTTCTTT | CASSPLGETEAFF
TRBJ2-7 | . | TRBV28 | TGTGCCACCGGTCAAAACTACGAGCAGTACTTC | CATGQNYEQYF
TRBJ2-3 | . | TRBV4-3 | TGCGCCAGCAGCCAGGAGTTGACCGGCTCATTGGATACGCAGTATTTT | CASSQELTGSLDTQYF
TRBJ2-7 | TRBD1 | TRBV6-5 | TGTGCCAGCAGTTCTTCCGGGACAGTCCCCTACGAGCAGTACTTC | CASSSSGTVPYEQYF
TRBJ2-1 | TRBD2 | TRBV9 | TGTGCCAGCAGCGTAGACGAGACTAGCGGGTACAATGAGCAGTTCTTC | CASSVDETSGYNEQFF
TRBJ1-6 | TRBD1 | TRBV28 | TGTGCCAGCAGTTCCTCTGGCAGGGGGCGTGGGTCACCCCTCCACTTT | CASSSSGRGRGSPLHF
TRBJ2-1 | . | TRBV5-1 | TGCGCCAGCAGCTTCGTAGGGGTCCACAATGAGCAGTTCTTC | CASSFVGVHNEQFF
TRBJ1-2 | TRBD1 | TRBV2 | TGTGCCAGCAGTGACGAGGACAGGGGGCGGATTTATGGCTACACCTTC | CASSDEDRGRIYGYTF
TRBJ1-2 | . | TRBV18 | TGTGCCAGCTCACCTACTTACACGCGAGGTTATGGCTACACCTTC | CASSPTYTRGYGYTF
TRBJ2-3 | TRBD2 | TRBV7-9 | TGTGCCAGCAGCTTAGGGACTAGCGGGGGGGCAGATACGCAGTATTTT | CASSLGTSGGADTQYF
TRBJ2-7 | . | TRBV18 | TGTGCCAGCTCACCACGTTCCAGCTTAGTCAGGGGCCCAACCTACGAGCAGTACTTC | CASSPRSSLVRGPTYEQYF
TRBJ2-7 | . | TRBV6-1 | TGTGCCAGCAGTGAAGTTTTAGGGGGGGGGTCCTACGAGCAGTACTTC | CASSEVLGGGSYEQYF
TRBJ1-2 | . | TRBV19 | TGTGCCAGTAGTAGCCGGGACACCAAAAATGGCTACACCTTC | CASSSRDTKNGYTF
TRBJ1-1 | TRBD1 | TRBV27 | TGTGCCAGCAGTTTACAGGGGGGGAACACTGAAGCTTTCTTT | CASSLQGGNTEAFF
TRBJ2-2 | . | TRBV7-2 | TGTGCCAGCAGCTTAGAAGTGCGGATCATCACCGGGGAGCTGTTTTTT | CASSLEVRIITGELFF
TRBJ2-6 | . | TRBV6-6 | TGTGCCAGCAGCAGAACTGGGGCCAACGTCCTGACTTTC | CASSRTGANVLTF
TRBJ1-5 | . | TRBV5-6 | TGTGCCAGCAGTCAGGGTGGCAATCAGCCCCAGCATTTT | CASSQGGNQPQHF
TRBJ2-5 | . | TRBV4-3 | TGCGCCAGCAGCCAAGAAATGGGGGGTCGAAAGACCCAGTACTTC | CASSQEMGGRKTQYF
TRBJ1-4 | TRBD1 | TRBV10-3 | TGTGCCATCAGTAAAGCAGGGGGCGAATTAGATGAAAAACTGTTTTTT | CAISKAGGELDEKLFF
TRBJ1-1 | . | TRBV5-1 | TGCGCCAGCAGCTTGGACAGGGTCGAAGCTTTCTTT | CASSLDRVEAFF
TRBJ2-1 | TRBD2 | TRBV2 | TGTGCCAGCTTTCCGGGACTAGCTCGGAATATCTACAATGAGCAGTTCTTC | CASFPGLARNIYNEQFF